A single T cell receptor beta chain is shown here with its context. The antigen is unknown. Trimming removed 3 bases from V and 1 base from J, with 16 bases in between. Germline V gene data show CDR1 as SGHAT and CDR2 as FQNNGV. CDR3 length: 16 residues. This sample was taken from a study of T cell responses to AZD1222 COVID-19 vaccine. General study points: Without day 14 samples, only post-peak T cell repertoires were studied. Following two doses of AZD1222, Spike-specific TCR breadth and depth rose. Just six AZD1222 recipients were seropositive at baseline.

Data came from immunoSEQ multiplex PCR; TCRdb stores just in-frame clones and leaves some out. Of about 160,000 clones listed, about 91% are singletons. The sample was peripheral blood, taken on day 0 of AZD1222 vaccination. The chain is built from TRBV11-2 and TRBJ2-7, with D perhaps TRBD2 (5 bases). This receptor was obtained from an adult in good health. CDR3 DNA: TGTGCCAGCAGCTTTGGAGGCGCGCCAGTGTCCTACGAGCAGTACTTC. This sequence encodes CASSFGGAPVSYEQYF.